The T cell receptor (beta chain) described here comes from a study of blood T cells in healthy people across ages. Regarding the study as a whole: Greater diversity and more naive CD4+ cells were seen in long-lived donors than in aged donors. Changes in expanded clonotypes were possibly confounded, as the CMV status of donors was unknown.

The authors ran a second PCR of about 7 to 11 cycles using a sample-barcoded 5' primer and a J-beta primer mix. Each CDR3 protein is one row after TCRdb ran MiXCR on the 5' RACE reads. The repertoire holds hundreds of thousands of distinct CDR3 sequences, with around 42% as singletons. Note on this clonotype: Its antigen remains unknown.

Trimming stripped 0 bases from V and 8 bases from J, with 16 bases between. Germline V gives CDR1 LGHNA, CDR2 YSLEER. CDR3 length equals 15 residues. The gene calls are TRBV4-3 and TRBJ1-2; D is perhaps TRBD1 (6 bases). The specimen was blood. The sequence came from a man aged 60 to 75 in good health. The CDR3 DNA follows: TGCGCCAGCAGCCAAGATAGAAGGGGGTGGACGGGCTACACCTTC. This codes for CASSQDRRGWTGYTF.